This T cell receptor (beta chain) was retrieved from a study of cytomegalovirus exposure and HLA in healthy donors. Between the trimmed V and J ends, which lost 4 bases and 7 bases, there was a span of 8 bases. CDR1 is SGHVS, CDR2 FNYEAQ, per germline. The CDR3 is 12 amino acids. The PCR used 60 Vbeta and 13 Jbeta primers. Assay: immunoSEQ multiplex PCR; the TCRdb copy retains only in-frame clones and omits some. The sample yields more than 150,000 clones, more than 75% seen once. Sequencing was performed on PBMCs. The clonotype originates from a woman aged 18-29 years in good health and CMV-seronegative. This chain connects TRBV7-6 to TRBJ1-5, with D possibly being TRBD1 (5 bases). The CDR3 region is CASSSGGQPQHF. CDR3 in DNA: TGTGCCAGCAGCTCGGGGGGGCAGCCCCAGCATTTT.